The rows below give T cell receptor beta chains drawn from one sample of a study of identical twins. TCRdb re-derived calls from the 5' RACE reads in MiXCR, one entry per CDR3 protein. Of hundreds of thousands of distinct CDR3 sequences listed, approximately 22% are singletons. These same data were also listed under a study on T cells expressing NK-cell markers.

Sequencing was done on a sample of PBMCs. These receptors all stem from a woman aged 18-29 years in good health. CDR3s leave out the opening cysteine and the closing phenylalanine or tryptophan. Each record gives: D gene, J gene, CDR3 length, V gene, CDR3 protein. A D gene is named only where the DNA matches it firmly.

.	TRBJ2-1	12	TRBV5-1	ASSLAGGAGEQF
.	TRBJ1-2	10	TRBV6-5	ASSPGPGSYT
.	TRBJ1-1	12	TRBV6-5	ASRYIGGYTEAF
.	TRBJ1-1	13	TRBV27	ASRQTSGFRTEAF
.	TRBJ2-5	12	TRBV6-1	ASSDRNNQETQY
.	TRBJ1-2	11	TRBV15	ATSRIQGIGYT
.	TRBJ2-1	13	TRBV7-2	ASVFSPRDYNEQF
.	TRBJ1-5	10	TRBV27	ASRARDQPQH
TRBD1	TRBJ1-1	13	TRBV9	ASSGQGAGARQAF
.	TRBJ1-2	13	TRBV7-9	ASSRGDKRYYGYT
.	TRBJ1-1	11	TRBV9	ASSVGVQTEAF
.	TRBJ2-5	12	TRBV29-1	SGLAAGGAETQY
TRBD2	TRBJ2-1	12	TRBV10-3	AISVSLAGVEQF
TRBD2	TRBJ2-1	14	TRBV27	ASTPSTSLSYNEQF
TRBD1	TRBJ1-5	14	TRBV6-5	ASSYSRDRSNQPQH
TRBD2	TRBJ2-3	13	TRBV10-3	AITRLGGDTDTQY
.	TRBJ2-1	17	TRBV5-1	ASSLGFGAAANPYNEQF
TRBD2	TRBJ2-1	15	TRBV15	ATSREGGTSSYNEQF
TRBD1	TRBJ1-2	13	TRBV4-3	ASSPTTGLNYGYT
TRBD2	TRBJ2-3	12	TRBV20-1	SARVAGGADTQY
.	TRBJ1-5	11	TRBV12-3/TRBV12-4	ASSLTPMQPQH
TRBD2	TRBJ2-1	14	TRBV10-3	AIRTSGVGGYNEQF
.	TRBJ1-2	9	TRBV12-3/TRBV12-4	ASSSYSGYT
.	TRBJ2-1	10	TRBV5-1	ASSLSPAEQF
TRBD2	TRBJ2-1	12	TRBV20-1	SASTSGSLNEQF
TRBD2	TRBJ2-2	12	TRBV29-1	SVPIAGPTGELF
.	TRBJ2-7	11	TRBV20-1	SARASSTYEQY
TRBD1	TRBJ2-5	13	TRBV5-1	ASSLASGGPETQY